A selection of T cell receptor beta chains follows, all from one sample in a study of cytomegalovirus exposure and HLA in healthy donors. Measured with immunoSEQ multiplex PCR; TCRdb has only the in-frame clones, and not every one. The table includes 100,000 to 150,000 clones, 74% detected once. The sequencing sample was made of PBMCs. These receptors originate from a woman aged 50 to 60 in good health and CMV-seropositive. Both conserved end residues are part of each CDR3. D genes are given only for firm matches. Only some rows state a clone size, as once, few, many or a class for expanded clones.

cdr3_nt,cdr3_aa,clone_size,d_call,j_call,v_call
TGTGCCAGCGACAGGTTTCAAGACATTTCCTATGGCTACACCTTC,CASDRFQDISYGYTF,NA,NA,TRBJ1-2,TRBV6-6
TGTGCCAGCAGTTACACAGTGAACTATGGCTACACCTTC,CASSYTVNYGYTF,few,NA,TRBJ1-2,TRBV6-5
TGTGCCAGCAGCCAAGGGGACAGCGCTTACGAGCAGTACTTC,CASSQGDSAYEQYF,NA,TRBD1,TRBJ2-7,TRBV4-2
TGTGCCAGCAGCTTGGACAGGGGTATGACTGAAGCTTTCTTT,CASSLDRGMTEAFF,NA,TRBD1,TRBJ1-1,TRBV13
TGTGCCATCAGTGACCCGAAGACAGTCATCTATGGCTACACCTTC,CAISDPKTVIYGYTF,NA,NA,TRBJ1-2,TRBV10-3
TGTGCCACCAGGGTCAGAACGACGGGTCAGCCCCAGCATTTT,CATRVRTTGQPQHF,NA,NA,TRBJ1-5,TRBV15
TGTGCCAGCAGCCAAGATAGACAGCCGAACACTGAAGCTTTCTTT,CASSQDRQPNTEAFF,few,NA,TRBJ1-1,TRBV14
TGTGCCACCAGCAAAGCGGGGGGGCCTTGGGATACGCAGTATTTT,CATSKAGGPWDTQYF,few,TRBD2,TRBJ2-3,TRBV15
TGCGCCAGCAGCTCTAGCGGGGGGTTCGCGACCCAGTACTTC,CASSSSGGFATQYF,NA,TRBD2,TRBJ2-5,TRBV5-1
TGTGCCAGCAGGCCCTCAGGGGGACAAAACTATGGCTACACCTTC,CASRPSGGQNYGYTF,few,TRBD1,TRBJ1-2,TRBV27
TGTGCCAGCAGTTTCAACACAGGGTCCTACGAGCAGTACTTC,CASSFNTGSYEQYF,NA,NA,TRBJ2-7,TRBV27